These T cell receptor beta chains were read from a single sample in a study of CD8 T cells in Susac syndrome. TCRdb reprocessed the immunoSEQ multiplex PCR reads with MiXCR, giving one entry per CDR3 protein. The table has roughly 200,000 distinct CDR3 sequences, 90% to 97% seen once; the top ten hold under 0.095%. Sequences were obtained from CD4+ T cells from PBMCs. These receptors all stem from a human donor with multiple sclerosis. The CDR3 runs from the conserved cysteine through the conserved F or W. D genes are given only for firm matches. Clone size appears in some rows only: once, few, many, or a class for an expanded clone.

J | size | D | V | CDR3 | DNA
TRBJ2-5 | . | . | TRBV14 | CASSRTSGRGLQETQYF | TGTGCCAGCAGTAGGACCTCCGGGAGAGGTTTACAAGAGACCCAGTACTTC
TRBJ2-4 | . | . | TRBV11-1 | CASSLFNNLAKNIQYF | TGTGCCAGCAGCTTATTTAACAATCTAGCCAAAAACATTCAGTACTTC
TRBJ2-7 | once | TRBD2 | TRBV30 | CAWSALAGGPTQNEQYF | TGTGCCTGGAGTGCATTAGCGGGGGGGCCAACTCAGAACGAGCAGTACTTC
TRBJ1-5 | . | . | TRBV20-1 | CSARGPQGNQPQHF | TGCAGTGCTAGAGGTCCACAGGGCAATCAGCCCCAGCATTTT
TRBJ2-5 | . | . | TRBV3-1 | CASSPLNSQETQYF | TGTGCCAGCAGCCCTTTGAACAGCCAAGAGACCCAGTACTTC
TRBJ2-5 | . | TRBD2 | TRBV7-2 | CASNLAGGPETQYF | TGTGCCAGCAACCTAGCGGGGGGGCCGGAGACCCAGTACTTC
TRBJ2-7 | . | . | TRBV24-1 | CATSDSGTYEQYF | TGTGCCACCAGTGATTCCGGGACCTACGAGCAGTACTTC
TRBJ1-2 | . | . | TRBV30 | CAWSRAGYGYTF | TGTGCCTGGAGTCGTGCAGGATATGGCTACACCTTC
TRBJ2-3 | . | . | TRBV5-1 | CASSGDAFTDTQYF | TGCGCCAGCAGCGGGGACGCTTTCACAGATACGCAGTATTTT
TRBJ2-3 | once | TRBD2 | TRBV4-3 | CASSLFPTIAGGTDTQYF | TGCGCCAGCAGCCTCTTCCCGACTATAGCGGGGGGCACAGATACGCAGTATTTT
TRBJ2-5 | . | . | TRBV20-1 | CSAEDTFGETQYF | TGCAGTGCTGAGGACACGTTTGGTGAGACCCAGTACTTC
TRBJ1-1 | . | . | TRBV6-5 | CASSPGRMNTEAFF | TGTGCCAGCAGTCCGGGCCGCATGAACACTGAAGCTTTCTTT
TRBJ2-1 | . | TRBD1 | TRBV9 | CASSGDRGLNNEQFF | TGTGCCAGCAGCGGGGACAGGGGGCTTAACAATGAGCAGTTCTTC
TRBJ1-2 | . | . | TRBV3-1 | CASRQRAGGIGYTF | TGTGCCAGCAGGCAGAGAGCGGGGGGGATCGGCTACACCTTC
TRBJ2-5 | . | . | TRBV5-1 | CASSFAQGSKETQYF | TGCGCCAGCAGTTTTGCCCAGGGGAGCAAAGAGACCCAGTACTTC
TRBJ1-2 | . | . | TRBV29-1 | CSVVTDNYGYTF | TGCAGCGTTGTAACAGATAACTATGGCTACACCTTC
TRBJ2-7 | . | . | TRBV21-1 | CASSKGRPYEQYF | TGTGCCAGCAGCAAAGGGCGGCCCTACGAGCAGTACTTC
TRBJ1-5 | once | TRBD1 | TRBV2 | CASNLGTGPQPQHF | TGTGCCAGCAACCTCGGGACAGGGCCTCAGCCCCAGCATTTT
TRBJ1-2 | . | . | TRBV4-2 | CASSPPGRVPNGYTF | TGTGCCAGCAGCCCGCCAGGGAGGGTACCTAATGGCTACACCTTC
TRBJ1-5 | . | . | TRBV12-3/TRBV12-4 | CASSPDGRNQPQHF | TGTGCCAGCAGCCCCGACGGACGCAATCAGCCCCAGCATTTT
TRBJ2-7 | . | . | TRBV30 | CAWSEGGVREQYF | TGTGCCTGGAGCGAGGGGGGGGTACGCGAGCAGTACTTC
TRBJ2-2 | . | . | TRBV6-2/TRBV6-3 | CASSYSRFPGELFF | TGTGCCAGCAGTTACTCACGTTTTCCCGGGGAGCTGTTTTTT
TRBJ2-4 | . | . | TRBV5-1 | CASSSGQKNIQYF | TGCGCCAGCAGCTCGGGCCAAAAAAACATTCAGTACTTC
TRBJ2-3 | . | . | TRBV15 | CATSVGWSTDTQYF | TGTGCCACCAGCGTGGGGTGGAGCACAGATACGCAGTATTTT
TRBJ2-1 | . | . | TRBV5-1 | CASSAGGTVNNEQFF | TGCGCCAGCAGCGCAGGCGGGACAGTAAACAATGAGCAGTTCTTC
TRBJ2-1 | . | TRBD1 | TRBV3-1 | CASSQAGMGQGPYNEQFF | TGTGCCAGCAGCCAAGCCGGAATGGGACAGGGCCCCTACAATGAGCAGTTCTTC
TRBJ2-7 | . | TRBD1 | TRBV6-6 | CASSQTGTGSSYEQYF | TGTGCCAGCAGTCAAACCGGGACAGGGAGCTCCTACGAGCAGTACTTC
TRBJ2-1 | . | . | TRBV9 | CASSIQGSYNEQFF | TGTGCCAGCAGCATACAGGGCTCCTACAATGAGCAGTTCTTC
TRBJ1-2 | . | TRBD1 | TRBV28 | CASSWDRVYGYTF | TGTGCCAGCAGTTGGGACAGGGTCTATGGCTACACCTTC
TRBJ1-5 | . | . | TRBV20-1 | CSVQGGNNQPQHF | TGCAGTGTCCAGGGAGGAAACAATCAGCCCCAGCATTTT
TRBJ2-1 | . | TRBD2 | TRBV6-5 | CASSSGGLAGGNNEQFF | TGTGCCAGCAGTTCAGGAGGCTTAGCGGGGGGGAACAATGAGCAGTTCTTC
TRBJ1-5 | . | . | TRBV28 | CASHRSGSVDNQPQHF | TGTGCCAGCCATAGGTCGGGGTCGGTTGACAATCAGCCCCAGCATTTT
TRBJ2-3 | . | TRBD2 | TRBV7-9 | CASSLGVTSGGTDTQYF | TGTGCCAGCAGCTTAGGGGTGACTAGCGGGGGCACAGATACGCAGTATTTT
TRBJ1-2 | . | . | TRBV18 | CASSPEPYGYTF | TGTGCCAGCTCACCGGAGCCCTATGGCTACACCTTC
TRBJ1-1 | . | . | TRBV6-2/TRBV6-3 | CASTPLPGRGAQTEAFF | TGTGCCAGCACCCCACTTCCAGGGCGGGGGGCGCAGACTGAAGCTTTCTTT
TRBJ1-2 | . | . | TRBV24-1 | CATRGPREGYYGYTF | TGTGCCACCAGAGGACCGAGGGAGGGGTACTATGGCTACACCTTC
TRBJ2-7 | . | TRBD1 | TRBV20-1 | CSATTGALGEQYF | TGCAGTGCTACCACAGGGGCGCTTGGCGAGCAGTACTTC
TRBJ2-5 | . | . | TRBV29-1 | CSVAGTAGETQYF | TGCAGCGTTGCCGGGACTGCGGGAGAGACCCAGTACTTC
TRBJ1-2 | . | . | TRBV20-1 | CSARQINYGYTF | TGCAGTGCTAGACAGATTAACTATGGCTACACCTTC
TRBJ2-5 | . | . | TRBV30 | CAWTRQVQETQYF | TGTGCCTGGACTAGACAGGTGCAAGAGACCCAGTACTTC
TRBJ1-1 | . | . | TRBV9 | CASSAHSQNTEAFF | TGTGCCAGCAGCGCCCATTCTCAGAACACTGAAGCTTTCTTT
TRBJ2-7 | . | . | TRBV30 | CAWIPFVGSRYSYEQYF | TGTGCCTGGATCCCCTTTGTAGGCTCCCGGTACTCCTACGAGCAGTACTTC
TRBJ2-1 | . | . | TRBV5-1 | CASSLADSAYNEQFF | TGCGCCAGCAGCTTGGCCGATAGCGCGTACAATGAGCAGTTCTTC
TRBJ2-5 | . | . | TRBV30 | CAWSKLGGETQYF | TGTGCCTGGAGTAAGCTCGGCGGGGAGACCCAGTACTTC
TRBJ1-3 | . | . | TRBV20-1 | CSARDRVASGNTIYF | TGCAGTGCTAGAGACAGGGTGGCCTCTGGAAACACCATATATTTT
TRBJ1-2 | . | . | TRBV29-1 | CSVEAATANYGYTF | TGCAGCGTTGAAGCTGCTACAGCTAACTATGGCTACACCTTC